The rows below give T cell receptor beta chains drawn from one sample of a study of T cell repertoires in cytomegalovirus infection. TCRdb ran MiXCR on the reads and lists one entry per CDR3 protein. This table has 300,000 or so distinct CDR3 sequences, roughly a quarter appearing once. Input material: PBMCs. The receptors originated from a human donor in good health (CMV status not recorded). Some clones in this sample may be carry-over from other donors' samples. Each CDR3 is given with its conserved first and last residue. The D gene is left open where the match is weak. Size values are once, few and many counts, or a class for expanded clones, and some rows have none.

>15|NA|TRBD2|TRBJ2-3|TRBV20-1
CSARDPGGLGDTQYF
TGCAGTGCTAGAGATCCGGGGGGGCTCGGAGATACGCAGTATTTT
>15|NA|NA|TRBJ2-1|TRBV29-1
CSVNPGRSLAYEQFF
TGCAGCGTTAATCCAGGACGCAGTTTAGCTTATGAGCAGTTCTTC
>14|few|TRBD1|TRBJ1-5|TRBV19
CASRVRQGHQPQHF
TGTGCCAGTAGGGTTAGACAGGGGCATCAGCCCCAGCATTTT
>14|NA|TRBD2|TRBJ2-7|TRBV6-2/TRBV6-3
CASSSQREGAEQYF
TGTGCCAGCAGTTCCCAGCGGGAGGGCGCCGAGCAGTACTTC
>14|few|TRBD2|TRBJ2-7|TRBV4-3
CASRKTGGSYEQYF
TGCGCCAGCCGTAAGACGGGGGGGTCCTACGAGCAGTACTTC
>14|few|TRBD2|TRBJ2-5|TRBV10-3
CAISESGLGETQYF
TGTGCCATCAGTGAGTCGGGACTAGGAGAGACCCAGTACTTC
>15|NA|NA|TRBJ1-5|TRBV20-1
CSARVAQGDNQPQHF
TGCAGTGCTAGAGTCGCACAGGGAGATAATCAGCCCCAGCATTTT
>16|NA|TRBD1|TRBJ2-5|TRBV2
CASTPERTGGWETQYF
TGTGCCAGCACCCCGGAGCGGACAGGGGGCTGGGAGACCCAGTACTTC
>14|many|NA|TRBJ1-1|TRBV12-3/TRBV12-4
CASSLKGGNTEAFF
TGTGCCAGCAGTTTGAAGGGGGGGAACACTGAAGCTTTCTTT
>13|NA|NA|TRBJ1-2|TRBV19
CASQIEHNYGYTF
TGTGCCAGCCAAATCGAACATAACTATGGCTACACCTTC
>16|NA|NA|TRBJ2-5|TRBV20-1
CSASPVGPPYQETQYF
TGCAGTGCTAGCCCGGTTGGGCCTCCGTACCAAGAGACCCAGTACTTC
>16|NA|NA|TRBJ1-2|TRBV4-3
CASSQVGRTLSYGYTF
TGCGCCAGCAGCCAAGTTGGCAGGACCCTCTCCTATGGCTACACCTTC
>16|NA|TRBD1|TRBJ2-7|TRBV7-9
CASSLARGGNSYEQYF
TGTGCCAGCAGCTTAGCGAGAGGGGGCAATTCCTACGAGCAGTACTTC
>15|NA|NA|TRBJ2-1|TRBV7-9
CASSLNLRSYNEQFF
TGTGCCAGCAGCTTGAACTTGCGTTCCTACAATGAGCAGTTCTTC
>15|NA|TRBD1|TRBJ1-6|TRBV7-4
CASSSRTGFNSPLHF
TGTGCCAGCAGCTCCCGGACAGGGTTTAATTCACCCCTCCACTTT
>12|many|NA|TRBJ2-5|TRBV7-9
CASTYTLETQYF
TGTGCCAGCACCTATACGCTAGAGACCCAGTACTTC
>15|few|NA|TRBJ2-7|TRBV28
CASSFESLVSYEQYF
TGTGCCAGCAGTTTCGAGTCCCTAGTTTCCTACGAGCAGTACTTC
>14|many|TRBD1|TRBJ2-7|TRBV7-9
CASRTDRSSYEQYF
TGTGCCAGCAGAACGGACAGGAGCTCCTACGAGCAGTACTTC
>15|many|TRBD2|TRBJ2-2|TRBV7-8
CASSLGLANTGELFF
TGTGCCAGCAGCCTGGGACTAGCAAACACCGGGGAGCTGTTTTTT
>17|NA|TRBD1|TRBJ2-7|TRBV7-3
CASSPPPGTGGSYEQYF
TGTGCCAGCAGCCCTCCTCCCGGGACAGGGGGCTCCTACGAGCAGTACTTC
>13|few|NA|TRBJ2-2|TRBV18
CASSPGNIGELFF
TGTGCCAGCTCACCGGGGAATATCGGGGAGCTGTTTTTT
>14|NA|TRBD2|TRBJ2-3|TRBV20-1
CSAIIAGGTDTQYF
TGCAGTGCTATCATAGCGGGGGGCACAGATACGCAGTATTTT
>16|many|NA|TRBJ2-1|TRBV28
CASSLNKFGAYNEQFF
TGTGCCAGCAGTTTAAATAAGTTCGGGGCCTACAATGAGCAGTTCTTC
>12|NA|NA|TRBJ2-3|TRBV7-9
CASSLERGTQYF
TGTGCCAGCAGCTTAGAGAGGGGTACGCAGTATTTT
>14|NA|NA|TRBJ2-5|TRBV5-5
CASSRVGVQETQYF
TGTGCCAGCAGCAGGGTGGGGGTACAAGAGACCCAGTACTTC
>15|NA|NA|TRBJ1-4|TRBV19
CASTNLRGPGRKLFF
TGTGCCAGTACCAACCTCCGGGGTCCTGGGAGGAAACTGTTTTTT
>15|NA|NA|TRBJ2-1|TRBV25-1
CASRRGVSGSNEQFF
TGTGCCAGCAGGAGGGGGGTTTCTGGGAGCAATGAGCAGTTCTTC
>16|NA|NA|TRBJ2-7|TRBV18
CASSPAVGWGSYEQYF
TGTGCCAGCTCACCTGCGGTCGGATGGGGTTCATACGAGCAGTACTTC
>14|few|TRBD1|TRBJ2-7|TRBV27
CATRVGTGTNEQYF
TGTGCCACCAGGGTCGGGACAGGGACCAACGAGCAGTACTTC
>17|many|NA|TRBJ2-2|TRBV7-2
CASSLRLVGEFAGELFF
TGTGCCAGCAGCTTAAGGCTTGTAGGGGAGTTTGCCGGGGAGCTGTTTTTT
>15|NA|TRBD1|TRBJ2-7|TRBV5-1
CASSLGTGGAYEQYF
TGCGCCAGCAGCTTAGGGACAGGGGGCGCTTACGAGCAGTACTTC
>13|NA|NA|TRBJ1-1|TRBV7-3
CASSLTPDREAFF
TGTGCCAGCAGCTTAACCCCCGACAGGGAAGCTTTCTTT
>13|many|NA|TRBJ2-7|TRBV12-5
CASAPGRTYEQYF
TGTGCTAGTGCCCCTGGGCGGACCTACGAGCAGTACTTC
>15|few|TRBD2|TRBJ2-5|TRBV20-1
CSARDLAEPQETQYF
TGCAGTGCTAGAGATCTAGCGGAGCCCCAAGAGACCCAGTACTTC
>16|many|TRBD2|TRBJ2-7|TRBV7-8
CASSFGLAGLSYEQYF
TGTGCCAGCAGCTTTGGACTAGCGGGGTTATCCTACGAGCAGTACTTC
>13|many|NA|TRBJ1-2|TRBV11-2
CASSLVGEGGYTF
TGTGCCAGCAGCTTAGTAGGGGAGGGCGGCTACACCTTC
>13|NA|NA|TRBJ1-1|TRBV19
CASSMVRAAEAFF
TGTGCCAGTAGTATGGTCAGGGCGGCTGAAGCTTTCTTT
>13|few|NA|TRBJ1-4|TRBV4-3
CASSQDVSGTTYF
TGCGCCAGCAGCCAAGATGTTTCGGGGACAACTTATTTT
>15|NA|TRBD2|TRBJ2-3|TRBV14
CASSQGNSGIDTQYF
TGTGCCAGCAGCCAAGGAAATAGCGGGATAGATACGCAGTATTTT
>11|NA|NA|TRBJ2-7|TRBV6-8
CASSRPYEQYF
TGTGCCAGCAGTCGTCCCTACGAGCAGTACTTC
>16|NA|NA|TRBJ2-3|TRBV24-1
CATSDRTGPTTDTQYF
TGTGCCACCAGTGATAGAACCGGGCCCACCACAGATACGCAGTATTTT
>14|few|TRBD2|TRBJ2-7|TRBV29-1
CSVGTSGRRDEQYF
TGCAGCGTTGGGACTAGCGGGAGGCGGGACGAGCAGTACTTC
>15|many|TRBD1|TRBJ2-5|TRBV5-1
CASSPMTGGQETQYF
TGCGCCAGCAGCCCGATGACAGGGGGCCAAGAGACCCAGTACTTC
>17|NA|TRBD2|TRBJ2-2|TRBV19
CASSPKALAGGPGELFF
TGTGCCAGTAGTCCCAAGGCCCTAGCGGGGGGTCCCGGGGAGCTGTTTTTT
>12|few|NA|TRBJ1-1|TRBV29-1
CSVVTDLLEAFF
TGCAGCGTTGTGACAGACCTACTTGAAGCTTTCTTT
>13|NA|NA|TRBJ1-2|TRBV7-3
CASSRGPLDGYTF
TGTGCCAGCAGCCGCGGACCTCTAGATGGCTACACCTTC